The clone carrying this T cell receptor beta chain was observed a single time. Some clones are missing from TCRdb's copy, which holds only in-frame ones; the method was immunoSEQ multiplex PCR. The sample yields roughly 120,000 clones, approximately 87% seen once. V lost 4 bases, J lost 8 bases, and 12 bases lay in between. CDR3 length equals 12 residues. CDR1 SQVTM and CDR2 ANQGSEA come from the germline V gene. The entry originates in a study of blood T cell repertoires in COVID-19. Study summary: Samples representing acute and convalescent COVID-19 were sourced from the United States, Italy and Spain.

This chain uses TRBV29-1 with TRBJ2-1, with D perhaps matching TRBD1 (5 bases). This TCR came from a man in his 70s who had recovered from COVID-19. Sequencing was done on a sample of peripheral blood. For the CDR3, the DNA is TGCAGCGTTGGAGGAAGGGGCGATGAGCAGTTCTTC. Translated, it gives CSVGGRGDEQFF.